The rows below give T cell receptor beta chains drawn from one sample of a study of cytomegalovirus exposure and HLA in healthy donors. Clones were read by immunoSEQ multiplex PCR, and TCRdb kept only the in-frame ones, dropping some. The sample contains over 150,000 clones, 95% to 97% of which appear only once. Sequenced sample: PBMCs. These receptors all stem from a woman between 18 and 29 years old in good health and CMV-seronegative. The CDR3 runs from the conserved cysteine through the conserved F or W. D genes are given only for firm matches. Size is omitted from some rows. Given values are once, few, many or a class for expanded clones.

abundance	j_gene	d_gene	v_gene	CDR3aa	CDR3nt
NA	TRBJ2-1	TRBD2	TRBV7-3	CASSLGLPGGEQFF	TGTGCCAGCAGTTTGGGACTACCTGGGGGTGAGCAGTTCTTC
NA	TRBJ2-2	NA	TRBV27	CASTLRPGGTGELFF	TGTGCCAGCACCTTAAGGCCAGGGGGGACCGGGGAGCTGTTTTTT
NA	TRBJ2-1	TRBD1	TRBV27	CASAGQGSRSEQFF	TGTGCCAGCGCCGGACAGGGGTCTCGAAGTGAGCAGTTCTTC
once	TRBJ1-2	NA	TRBV9	CASSAQGFSSYGYTF	TGTGCCAGCAGCGCCCAGGGGTTCTCATCCTATGGCTACACCTTC
NA	TRBJ2-1	TRBD2	TRBV11-2	CASSFRRGRYNEQFF	TGTGCCAGCAGCTTCCGGCGGGGGAGGTACAATGAGCAGTTCTTC
NA	TRBJ1-1	NA	TRBV6-1	CASSELGGDTEAFF	TGTGCCAGCAGTGAGTTAGGGGGGGACACTGAAGCTTTCTTT
NA	TRBJ2-7	NA	TRBV9	CASSSGKGLHEQYF	TGTGCCAGCAGCTCGGGGAAGGGTCTGCACGAGCAGTACTTC
once	TRBJ2-7	TRBD2	TRBV27	CASSLLSAGGNYEQYF	TGTGCCAGCAGTTTATTGTCTGCGGGAGGGAACTACGAGCAGTACTTC
NA	TRBJ1-5	NA	TRBV29-1	CSVGGQGYQPQHF	TGCAGCGTTGGGGGGCAGGGCTATCAGCCCCAGCATTTT
NA	TRBJ1-5	TRBD1	TRBV30	CAWSVGQGNNQPQHF	TGTGCCTGGAGTGTAGGACAGGGGAACAATCAGCCCCAGCATTTT
NA	TRBJ1-4	NA	TRBV7-2	CASSSYRERGEKLFF	TGTGCCAGCAGCTCCTACAGGGAGAGAGGTGAAAAACTGTTTTTT
NA	TRBJ2-7	NA	TRBV5-1	CASSSAPAAYEQYF	TGCGCCAGCAGCTCAGCCCCGGCGGCGTACGAGCAGTACTTC
NA	TRBJ1-5	TRBD1	TRBV6-5	CASSYSTGLNQPQHF	TGTGCCAGCAGTTACTCGACAGGGCTGAATCAGCCCCAGCATTTT
NA	TRBJ2-1	TRBD1	TRBV7-2	CASSLVGQGKYNEQFF	TGTGCCAGCAGCTTAGTGGGACAGGGGAAGTACAATGAGCAGTTCTTC
NA	TRBJ1-1	NA	TRBV7-9	CASSTGSGRFLNTEAFF	TGTGCCAGCAGCACCGGGTCCGGTCGGTTTCTGAACACTGAAGCTTTCTTT
NA	TRBJ2-1	NA	TRBV20-1	CSAPRGNEQFF	TGCAGTGCCCCCCGAGGGAATGAGCAGTTCTTC
NA	TRBJ2-5	TRBD2	TRBV11-2	CASSRTSGYQETQYF	TGTGCCAGCAGTCGGACTAGCGGGTATCAAGAGACCCAGTACTTC
NA	TRBJ2-7	NA	TRBV4-1	CASSQLLGLPYEQYF	TGCGCCAGCAGCCAACTTCTGGGACTGCCCTACGAGCAGTACTTC
NA	TRBJ1-1	TRBD1	TRBV5-6	CASSLGTGPTEAFF	TGTGCCAGCAGCTTGGGGACAGGTCCCACTGAAGCTTTCTTT
NA	TRBJ1-1	NA	TRBV19	CASRTLQGKNTEAFF	TGTGCCAGTAGAACCCTCCAGGGCAAGAACACTGAAGCTTTCTTT
NA	TRBJ1-2	NA	TRBV5-1	CASSPGWGRGSDGYTF	TGCGCCAGCAGTCCGGGTTGGGGGCGCGGGTCTGATGGCTACACCTTC
once	TRBJ2-1	TRBD1	TRBV30	CAWKGPDRSSYNEQFF	TGTGCCTGGAAGGGACCGGACAGGAGCTCCTACAATGAGCAGTTCTTC
NA	TRBJ1-2	NA	TRBV4-2	CASSQDTLGGYTF	TGTGCCAGCAGCCAAGATACCCTCGGGGGCTACACCTTC
NA	TRBJ2-1	TRBD1	TRBV6-5	CASSSGTGDYNEQFF	TGTGCCAGCAGCTCCGGGACAGGGGACTACAATGAGCAGTTCTTC
NA	TRBJ1-1	TRBD1	TRBV6-6	CASSYDRGNTEAFF	TGTGCCAGCAGTTACGACAGGGGGAACACTGAAGCTTTCTTT
NA	TRBJ1-2	NA	TRBV29-1	CSAPGVRGYTF	TGCAGCGCCCCAGGCGTAAGAGGCTACACCTTC
NA	TRBJ1-1	NA	TRBV4-3	CASSLTGSTEAFF	TGCGCCAGCAGCCTTACAGGGAGCACTGAAGCTTTCTTT
NA	TRBJ1-6	NA	TRBV11-2	CASSLEESSYNSPLHF	TGTGCCAGCAGCTTAGAGGAGAGCTCCTATAATTCACCCCTCCACTTT
NA	TRBJ1-1	NA	TRBV7-9	CASSLSLTEAFF	TGTGCCAGCAGCTTAAGCCTCACTGAAGCTTTCTTT
NA	TRBJ1-2	TRBD1	TRBV4-2	CASSQDLGQGGGYTF	TGTGCCAGCAGCCAAGATTTAGGACAGGGTGGTGGCTACACCTTC
NA	TRBJ1-1	NA	TRBV7-9	CASSHAGTEAFF	TGTGCCAGCAGCCACGCGGGCACTGAAGCTTTCTTT
NA	TRBJ2-1	TRBD2	TRBV7-3	CASSLTSGSPYNEQFF	TGTGCCAGCAGCTTGACTAGCGGGAGCCCCTACAATGAGCAGTTCTTC